These 23 T cell receptor beta chains originate from one sample sequenced in a study of shared clonotypes between healthy human individuals. The table came from immunoSEQ multiplex PCR; TCRdb's copy has only in-frame clones and leaves some out. The sample holds about 110,000 clones, 67% seen once. The sample was memory CD8+ T cells sorted from blood. Subset in this sample: CD45RO+ cells pooled with CCR7-negative TemRA cells. These receptors were obtained from a woman aged 30 to 39 in good health.

V gene TRBV9 combines with J gene TRBJ2-1; 7 bases fit TRBD2. The length of the CDR3 is 14 residues. J lost 7 bases, V lost 0 bases, and 4 bases had no gene match. Germline V lookup: CDR1 SGDLS, CDR2 YYNGEE. The CDR3 region is CASSVVSGRNEQFF. The CDR3 DNA reads TGTGCCAGCAGCGTAGTTAGCGGGCGGAATGAGCAGTTCTTC.

V and J are TRBV28 and TRBJ2-1; possibly TRBD1 for D (6 bases). Trimming took 5 bases from V and 4 from J, leaving 12 bases between them. The CDR3 is made up of 14 amino acids. The germline V gene encodes CDR1 MDHEN and CDR2 SYDVKM. CDR3 in amino acids: CASSTRDTYNEQFF. The CDR3 coding sequence is TGTGCCAGCAGTACCCGGGACACGTACAATGAGCAGTTCTTC.

This clone was recorded at least ten times. In nucleotides, the CDR3 is TGTGCCAGCAGTGACTCGAGTCAGGGTGAGCAGTTCTTC. Protein sequence: CASSDSSQGEQFF. This rearrangement joins TRBV6-4 to TRBJ2-1, with a possible D match to TRBD1 (5 bases). The CDR3 is 13 amino acids. The germline V gene encodes CDR1 MRHNA and CDR2 SNTAGT. V lost 0 bases, J lost 9 bases, and 9 bases lay in between.

This clone has a single count. This chain uses TRBV15 with TRBJ2-3, with D maybe TRBD2 (5 bases). The CDR3 covers 15 residues. The V and J ends lost 1 base and 3 bases respectively, with 11 bases between them. Germline V gene sequence: CDR1 LNHNV, CDR2 YYDKDF (reference sequence). The DNA for the CDR3 is TGTGCCACCAGCAGAGGTGGACTTTTAACAGATACGCAGTATTTT. It specifies CATSRGGLLTDTQYF.

The chain recombines TRBV25-1 with TRBJ1-2; maybe TRBD1 (6 bases). The CDR3 is made up of 15 amino acids. The V gene lost 4 bases and the J gene lost 3 bases, with 15 bases spanning the gap. Per germline, CDR1 MGHDK and CDR2 SYGVNS. Here the CDR3 DNA reads TGTGCCAGCAGTGTTCAGGGGACACCAGACTATGGCTACACCTTC. As protein: CASSVQGTPDYGYTF.

This clone was seen repeatedly, ten times or more. The chain couples TRBV21-1 to TRBJ1-1; the D call TRBD1 from the table was never checked on the DNA. TRBV21-1 constitutes a pseudogene. This CDR3 spans 14 amino acids. Here the CDR3 reads CASSASTENTEAFF. CDR3 nucleotides: TGTGCCAGCAGCGCCTCGACAGAGAACACTGAAGCTTTCTTT.

CDR3 protein: CASSLGPMNTEAFF. CDR3 sequence (DNA): TGTGCCAGCAGCTTAGGTCCAATGAACACTGAAGCTTTCTTT. V and J are TRBV7-6 and TRBJ1-1; the D is unclear. Between the trimmed V and J ends, which lost 1 base and 0 bases, there was a span of 6 bases. Per germline, CDR1 SGHVS and CDR2 FNYEAQ. The CDR3 sequence is 14 residues long.

Notes on this clone: Given a far larger clone just one base away, this is likely a sequencing read error. This sample includes further DNA sequences coding for the same CDR3. The chain employs TRBV6-1 and TRBJ1-5, with 8 positions matching TRBD1. This CDR3 spans 16 amino acids. Germline CDR1 MNHNS, CDR2 SASEGT. The J segment lost 2 bases and the V segment lost 0 bases, leaving 3 bases of the junction unmatched. The CDR3 protein is CASSEAPGQGNQPQHF. In DNA, the CDR3 is TGTGCCAGCAGTGAAGCCCCGGGACAGGGCAATCAGCCCCAGCATTTT.

This chain links TRBV7-9 with TRBJ1-1; D is unclear. This CDR3 spans 12 amino acids. Deletions cut 1 base from V and 9 bases from J, with 9 bases between. Germline-derived CDR1 and CDR2 are SEHNR and FQNEAQ (reference sequence). The CDR3 reads CASSLGSFQAFF. CDR3 in DNA: TGTGCCAGCAGCTTAGGATCATTTCAAGCTTTCTTT.

A word on this clone: This may arise from a read error, as a much more abundant clone is one base away. The sample holds other DNA sequences that translate to the same CDR3. The chain combines TRBV6-1 with TRBJ1-5; D perhaps matches TRBD1 (5 bases). V was shortened by 0 bases and J by 2 bases, with 5 bases between the two germline ends. CDR3 length: 14 amino acids. CDR1 and CDR2 (germline): MNHNS, SASEGT. CDR3 region: CASSEAGGNQPQHF. CDR3 nucleotides: TGTGCCAGCAGTGAAGCAGGGGGCAATCAGCCCCAGCATTTT.

This sequence joins TRBV14 and TRBJ2-7; no definite D call. The V end lost 1 base, the J end lost 4 bases, and 11 bases lay between the germline ends. This CDR3 is 14 amino acids long. Germline V CDR1 and CDR2: SGHDN, FVKESK. In nucleotides, the CDR3 is TGTGCCAGCAGCCAAGGTTTAGCCCTATACGAGCAGTACTTC. Translation gives CASSQGLALYEQYF.

The rearrangement uses TRBV28 and TRBJ1-5; TRBD1 matches at 8 bases. Germline CDR1 reads MDHEN; CDR2 reads SYDVKM. The V gene end was trimmed by 6 bases and the J gene end by 4 bases; junction bases not matched to a gene: 8. This CDR3 has 15 amino acids. The CDR3 loop reads CASSNTGGANQPQHF. The CDR3 DNA follows: TGTGCCAGCAGCAACACAGGGGGAGCTAATCAGCCCCAGCATTTT.

The chain employs TRBV28 and TRBJ2-1; TRBD2 might be the D (6 bases). Germline assignment: CDR1 MDHEN and CDR2 SYDVKM. V lost 2 bases and J 3 bases, leaving 14 bases between the germline ends. This CDR3 comprises 16 residues. DNA for the CDR3: TGTGCCAGCAGTTTACTCTTCTGGCGGGACTACAATGAGCAGTTCTTC. It translates to CASSLLFWRDYNEQFF.

This rearrangement joins TRBV19 to TRBJ2-7; 8 bases line up with TRBD1. This CDR3 region has 15 residues. The ends lost 6 bases at V and 4 bases at J; junction bases unmatched: 11. Germline CDR1 and CDR2: LNHDA and SQIVND (reference sequence). The CDR3 DNA is TGTGCCAGTAGCAGGCTTGAGGGACAGGCGTACGAGCAGTACTTC. Its protein product is CASSRLEGQAYEQYF. The whole variable domain, remainder taken from reference TRBV19 and TRBJ2-7, is DGGITQSPKYLFRKEGQNVTLSCEQNLNHDAMYWYRQDPGQGLRLIYYSQIVNDFQKGDIAEGYSVSREKKESFPLTVTSAQKNPTAFYLCASSRLEGQAYEQYFGPGTRLTVT.

The rearrangement uses TRBV7-9 and TRBJ2-5; D may match TRBD1 or TRBD2 (5 bases each). Trimming took 4 bases from V and 9 from J, leaving 9 bases between them. The CDR3 contains 11 residues. Germline V gene sequence: CDR1 SEHNR, CDR2 FQNEAQ (reference sequence). The CDR3: CASSSGPAQYF. CDR3 DNA: TGTGCCAGCAGCTCGGGGCCGGCCCAGTACTTC.

The rearrangement uses TRBV7-2 and TRBJ2-7; D is possibly TRBD1 or TRBD2 (5 bases each). This CDR3 has 15 amino acids. CDR1 is SGHTA and CDR2 is FQGNSA in the germline V gene. V was cut by 0 bases and J by 2 bases, with 11 bases left in between. CDR3 in amino acids: CASSLARDPAYEQYF. CDR3 coding DNA: TGTGCCAGCAGCTTAGCAAGGGACCCTGCCTACGAGCAGTACTTC.

V and J are TRBV5-6 and TRBJ2-7; TRBD2 aligns across 12 bases. CDR3 length: 16 residues. The J segment lost 3 bases and the V segment lost 0 bases, leaving 4 bases of the junction unmatched. Germline V CDR1 and CDR2: SGHDT, YYEEEE. CDR3 amino acids: CASSLGLAGAIYEQYF. The CDR3 DNA is TGTGCCAGCAGCTTGGGACTAGCGGGAGCCATCTACGAGCAGTACTTC.

J is TRBJ2-5 and V is TRBV27, with D perhaps assigned TRBD1 or TRBD2 (5 bases each). Germline V gene sequence: CDR1 MNHEY, CDR2 SMNVEV (reference sequence). CDR3 length equals 14 residues. V lost 4 bases and J lost 4, with 13 bases in between. The chain's CDR3 is CASSYGTTGETQYF. CDR3 coding DNA: TGTGCCAGCAGTTACGGGACCACCGGAGAGACCCAGTACTTC.

The gene calls are TRBV7-9 and TRBJ1-1; D gene uncertain. V gave up 2 bases and J gave up 0 bases, with 10 bases separating them. The CDR3 extends over 15 amino acids. Germline V lookup: CDR1 SEHNR, CDR2 FQNEAQ (reference sequence). The DNA for the CDR3 is TGTGCCAGCAGCTTAACACCGACGGTGAACACTGAAGCTTTCTTT. It translates to CASSLTPTVNTEAFF.

This chain connects TRBV6-5 to TRBJ2-5; 7 nucleotides align to TRBD2. V lost 5 bases to trimming and J lost 4 bases; unmatched junction nucleotides: 1. Germline V CDR1 and CDR2: MNHEY, SVGAGI. The CDR3 spans 12 residues. The CDR3, as DNA: TGTGCCAGCAGTGTAGCGGGAGAGACCCAGTACTTC. This codes for CASSVAGETQYF.

Concerning this clone: This sample also contains other DNA sequences that code for the same CDR3. V usage is TRBV6-1 and J usage is TRBJ1-1; perhaps TRBD1 as D (5 bases). The germline gives CDR1 MNHNS, CDR2 SASEGT. Trimming cost V 4 bases and J 1 base, with 10 bases left between them. The CDR3 totals 14 residues. CDR3 sequence (DNA): TGTGCCAGCAGTGCAAGGGGCGGGAACACTGAAGCTTTCTTT. Encoded protein: CASSARGGNTEAFF.

The V and J genes are TRBV5-3 and TRBJ2-1; D possibly corresponds to TRBD2 (6 bases). TRBV5-3 is reported as an ORF; its role is uncertain. The CDR3 consists of 17 residues. The ends were cut back, 4 bases at V and 6 bases at J, with 23 bases in the middle. The CDR3 is CARSPSGVPYFSNEQFF. The CDR3 region has the DNA TGTGCCAGAAGCCCCTCGGGAGTACCGTACTTTAGCAATGAGCAGTTCTTC.

The chain recombines TRBV7-8 with TRBJ2-7, with D unresolved. The germline V and J ends were trimmed by 5 bases and 4 bases, with 24 bases remaining between them. Germline V CDR1 and CDR2: SGHVS, FQNEAQ. This CDR3 has 17 amino acids. This chain's CDR3 is CASSQSAEWLPYYEQYF. For the CDR3, the DNA is TGTGCCAGCAGCCAAAGCGCCGAATGGTTACCTTATTACGAGCAGTACTTC.